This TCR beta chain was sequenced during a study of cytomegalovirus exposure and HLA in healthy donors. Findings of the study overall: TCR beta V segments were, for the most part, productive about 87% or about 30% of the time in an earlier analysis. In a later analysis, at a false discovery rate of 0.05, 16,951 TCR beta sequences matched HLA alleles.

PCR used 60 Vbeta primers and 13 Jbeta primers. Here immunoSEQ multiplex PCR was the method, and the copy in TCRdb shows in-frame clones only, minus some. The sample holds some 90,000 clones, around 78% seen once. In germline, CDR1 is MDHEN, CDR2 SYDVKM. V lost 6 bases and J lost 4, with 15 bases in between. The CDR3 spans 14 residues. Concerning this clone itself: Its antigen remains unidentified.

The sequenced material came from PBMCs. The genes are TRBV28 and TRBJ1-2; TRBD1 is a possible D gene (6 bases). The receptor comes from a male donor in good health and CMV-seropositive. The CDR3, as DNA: TGTGCCAGCAGGTTCACAGGGTTTTCCTATGGCTACACCTTC. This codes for CASRFTGFSYGYTF.